This T cell receptor (beta chain) was obtained from a study of T cells in Graves' hyperthyroidism and ophthalmopathy. Across the study: Once the initial diagnosis was made, peripheral blood was obtained before any treatment. Study-wide findings and caveats: Ophthalmopathy could be told apart from stable hyperthyroidism with a 13 V-J model.

Clinicians diagnosed patients from clinical symptoms, serum thyroxine and TRAb, thyroid ultrasound and orbital computed tomography. Amplification of TCR beta CDR3 regions was performed using RNA transcripts as template. TCR CDR3 regions were first amplified by RT-PCR with HTBI primers. TCRdb reprocessed the multiplex PCR reads with MiXCR, giving one entry per CDR3 protein. Of over 250,000 distinct CDR3 sequences listed, around 25% are singletons. The CDR3 runs to 16 residues. Trimming left V 0 bases short and J 6 bases short, with 15 bases between. Germline V gene sequence: CDR1 SGDLS, CDR2 YYNGEE. This clonotype appeared many times. Its matching antigen is unknown.

The source material was blood. The sequence was obtained from a man between 40 and 49 years old with Graves' hyperthyroidism that later progressed to Graves' ophthalmopathy. The rearrangement uses TRBV9 and TRBJ2-2; weak D call: TRBD2 (5 bases). CDR3 DNA: TGTGCCAGCAGCGTAGTAACGACCGTTAGCGCCGGGGAGCTGTTTTTT. It codes for CASSVVTTVSAGELFF.